This T cell receptor (beta chain) emerged from a study of T-cell reconstitution after alpha-beta-depleted transplantation in children. Preparation of the TCRbeta library involved a method that used unique molecular identifiers. In TCRdb, the PCR reads were re-called with MiXCR into one record per CDR3 protein. The sample carries 550,000 to 600,000 distinct CDR3 sequences, roughly 24% recorded once. The CDR3 is made up of 15 amino acids. After removal of 3 bases from V and 4 bases from J, the junction contained 5 bases not matched to a gene. This clonotype was detected only a few times. The chain uses TRBV12-3 or TRBV12-4 and TRBJ1-3, with 8 bases aligning to TRBD1. The sequence derives from a boy younger than two who had a stem cell transplant for acute myeloid leukemia, so the T cells may come from the graft donor. Sequenced material: PBMCs, mostly from graft donor cells, taken 360 days after TCRalphabeta/CD19-depleted stem cell transplant. CDR3 nucleotide sequence: TGTGCCAGCAGTTTCAGGACAGGGCTGGGAAACACCATATATTTT. Encoded protein: CASSFRTGLGNTIYF.